This is a list of T cell receptor beta chains from one sample in a study of Graves' ophthalmopathy and Graves' hyperthyroidism. MiXCR, applied by TCRdb to the multiplex PCR reads, yields one record per CDR3 protein. The data contain approximately 480,000 distinct CDR3 sequences, approximately 15% of them singletons. The sample was blood. Receptors were obtained from a woman aged 25 to 39 with Graves' ophthalmopathy. Each CDR3 is given with its conserved first and last residue. The D gene is left open where the match is weak. The size field is filled for only some rows; it gives once, few, many or a size class.

v_call,d_call,j_call,clone_size,cdr3_aa,cdr3_nt
TRBV30,NA,TRBJ1-1,many,CAWSARITPPSTEAFF,TGTGCCTGGAGTGCCCGAATAACTCCTCCATCCACTGAAGCTTTCTTT
TRBV6-5,TRBD1,TRBJ1-2,many,CASSARDRGRGYGYTF,TGTGCCAGCAGCGCCCGGGACAGGGGGCGGGGCTATGGCTACACCTTC
TRBV29-1,NA,TRBJ1-5,NA,CSVGEDLGIQHF,TGCAGCGTTGGTGAGGATTTGGGCATCCAGCATTTT
TRBV19,NA,TRBJ1-2,NA,CASSIHAAGATNYGYTF,TGTGCCAGTAGTATACACGCGGCCGGAGCGACTAACTATGGCTACACCTTC
TRBV15,NA,TRBJ1-2,many,CATSREVGKTLPQSGYTF,TGTGCCACCAGCAGAGAGGTCGGAAAAACCTTGCCCCAGAGTGGCTACACCTTC
TRBV7-2,NA,TRBJ1-6,few,CASSLSTILSSYNSPLHF,TGTGCCAGCAGCTTATCGACAATCCTGAGCTCCTATAATTCACCCCTCCACTTT
TRBV12-3/TRBV12-4,NA,TRBJ1-6,many,CASSPTGNPNSPLHF,TGTGCCAGCAGTCCAACAGGGAATCCTAATTCACCCCTCCACTTT
TRBV19,TRBD1,TRBJ1-1,NA,CASSRDRQGNAFF,TGTGCCAGTAGTCGAGATCGACAGGGGAACGCTTTCTTT
TRBV12-3/TRBV12-4,NA,TRBJ2-5,NA,CASSTLGETQYF,TGTGCCAGCAGTACCTTGGGGGAGACCCAGTACTTC
TRBV7-3,NA,TRBJ2-2,NA,CASSLAGENTGELFF,TGTGCCAGCAGCCTCGCTGGGGAGAACACCGGGGAGCTGTTTTTT
TRBV30,NA,TRBJ1-2,NA,CAWSVNRDTNYGYTF,TGTGCCTGGAGTGTAAATAGAGATACTAACTATGGCTACACCTTC
TRBV7-2,NA,TRBJ1-5,many,CASSPTGGVSNQPQHF,TGTGCCAGCAGCCCTACCGGGGGGGTGAGCAATCAGCCCCAGCATTTT
TRBV12-3/TRBV12-4,NA,TRBJ2-1,many,CASSSIGSSYNEQFF,TGTGCCAGCAGTTCAATAGGCAGCTCCTACAATGAGCAGTTCTTC
TRBV24-1,TRBD1,TRBJ2-5,many,CATSGLGPRTGSAKETQYF,TGTGCCACCAGTGGCCTCGGGCCGCGGACAGGGTCGGCTAAAGAGACCCAGTACTTC
TRBV7-9,NA,TRBJ1-2,many,CASSLGRLDYGYTF,TGTGCCAGCAGCTTAGGACGGCTTGACTATGGCTACACCTTC
TRBV28,NA,TRBJ1-6,NA,CASSPPGGGSYNSPLHF,TGTGCCAGCAGTCCCCCGGGGGGGGGCTCCTATAATTCACCCCTCCACTTT
TRBV5-1,TRBD1,TRBJ1-1,NA,CASSYYDATGIGAFF,TGCGCCAGCAGCTATTATGACGCGACAGGGATCGGAGCTTTCTTT
TRBV12-3/TRBV12-4,NA,TRBJ2-5,many,CASSPYLGGETQYF,TGTGCCAGCAGTCCCTATCTCGGCGGGGAGACCCAGTACTTC
TRBV20-1,TRBD2,TRBJ2-2,NA,CSARDSGALAGGELFF,TGCAGTGCTAGAGATAGCGGGGCCCTAGCGGGCGGGGAGCTGTTTTTT
TRBV10-2,NA,TRBJ2-5,many,CASSESRVETQYF,TGCGCCAGCAGTGAGTCAAGAGTTGAGACCCAGTACTTC
TRBV6-1,TRBD2,TRBJ2-2,many,CASRPPGLEAGELFF,TGTGCCAGCAGACCACCGGGACTAGAAGCCGGGGAGCTGTTTTTT
TRBV4-2,TRBD1,TRBJ2-2,NA,CASSLGQGQGGELFF,TGTGCCAGCAGCCTGGGACAGGGACAGGGCGGGGAGCTGTTTTTT
TRBV6-5,NA,TRBJ2-2,many,CASSYFWGAGELFF,TGTGCCAGCAGTTACTTTTGGGGGGCCGGGGAGCTGTTTTTT
TRBV11-2,TRBD1,TRBJ1-4,few,CASSLRTGDEKLFF,TGTGCCAGCAGCCTAAGGACAGGGGATGAAAAACTGTTTTTT
TRBV6-1,NA,TRBJ1-5,few,CASSITEGGGNQPQHF,TGTGCCAGCAGTATTACAGAAGGCGGTGGGAATCAGCCCCAGCATTTT
TRBV11-2,NA,TRBJ2-5,many,CASSLDSPPQETQYF,TGTGCCAGCAGCTTAGATTCCCCCCCACAAGAGACCCAGTACTTC